The present T cell receptor beta chain was sequenced within a study of shared clonotypes between healthy human individuals. Overall study: The plates for each donor numbered three CD4 naive, three CD4 memory, two CD8 naive and one CD8 memory. Study-wide results and limits: Shared across a handful of donors were about 4.8% of the naive CD4 clonotypes.

This clone was seen just once. The target antigen is unknown. An even split of each subset's genomic DNA across several immunoSEQ plates was performed. Sequencing was performed with immunoSEQ multiplex PCR; in TCRdb, only in-frame clones are kept and a portion is missing. The data contain some 2,500,000 clones, just under 95% of them seen just once; the ten biggest clones take up roughly 0.34%. The CDR3 covers 15 residues. Germline assignment: CDR1 MRHNA and CDR2 SNTAGT. V shed 8 bases and J shed 1 base, with 17 bases lying between them. The chain has TRBV6-4 and TRBJ1-1; tentatively, D is TRBD1 (6 bases). The sequencing sample was made of naive CD4+ T cells from PBMCs. Subset in this sample: CD45RA+ positively selected. The receptor's source is a man in his late teens or twenties in good health. Some clones in this sample may be carry-over from other donors' samples. The chain's CDR3 is CASPPPGEKNTEAFF. The CDR3 DNA is TGTGCCAGCCCCCCTCCAGGGGAGAAGAACACTGAAGCTTTCTTT.